This T cell receptor beta chain was found in a study of blood T cells in healthy people across ages. Concerning this clonotype itself: Antigen: not known.

The V gene's germline CDR1 is SGHAT and CDR2 FQNNGV. CDR3 size: 16 residues. V shed 2 bases and J shed 5 bases, with 15 bases lying between them. PCR was performed a second time for about 7 to 11 cycles using a sample-barcoded 5' primer and a J-beta primer mix. TCRdb redid the calling of the 5' RACE reads with MiXCR, one entry per CDR3 protein. The sample has 1.5 million to 2 million distinct CDR3 sequences, roughly 27% seen once. Each donor's blood draw was roughly 10 milliliters of peripheral blood. Whole-study findings and limits: Diversity figures based on one million T cells were deemed too low. A greater number of naive CD4+ cells and higher diversity distinguished long-lived donors from aged donors. The donors' CMV status was not determined, possibly confounding changes in expanded clonotypes.

Sequenced input: blood. The chain is built from TRBV11-2 and TRBJ2-2; D gene ambiguous. The clonotype was recovered from a woman aged 25 to 45 in good health. This chain's CDR3 is CASSLFTDRRTGELFF. In DNA form, the CDR3 reads TGTGCCAGCAGCTTATTTACAGATAGGAGAACCGGGGAGCTGTTTTTT.